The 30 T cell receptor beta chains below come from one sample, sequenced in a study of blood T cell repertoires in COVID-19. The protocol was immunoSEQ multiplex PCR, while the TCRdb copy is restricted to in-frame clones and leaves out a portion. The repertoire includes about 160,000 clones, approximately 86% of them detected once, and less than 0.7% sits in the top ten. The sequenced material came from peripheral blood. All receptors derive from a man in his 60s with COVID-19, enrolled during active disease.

The chain's CDR3 is CASSSGLASEQFF. The CDR3 DNA sequence: TGTGCCAGCAGCTCCGGACTAGCTTCTGAGCAGTTCTTC. This chain joins TRBV7-3 and TRBJ2-1; TRBD2 matches 8 bases. CDR3 length: 13 amino acids. Germline V gene sequence: CDR1 SGHTA, CDR2 FQGTGA. V gave up 4 bases and J gave up 9 bases; unmatched junction bases: 5.

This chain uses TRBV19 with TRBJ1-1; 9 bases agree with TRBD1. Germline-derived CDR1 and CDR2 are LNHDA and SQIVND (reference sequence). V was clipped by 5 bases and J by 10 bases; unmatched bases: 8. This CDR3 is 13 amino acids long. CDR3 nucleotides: TGTGCCAGTAGTGCCGGGGACAGGGTGAGAGCTTTCTTT. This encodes CASSAGDRVRAFF.

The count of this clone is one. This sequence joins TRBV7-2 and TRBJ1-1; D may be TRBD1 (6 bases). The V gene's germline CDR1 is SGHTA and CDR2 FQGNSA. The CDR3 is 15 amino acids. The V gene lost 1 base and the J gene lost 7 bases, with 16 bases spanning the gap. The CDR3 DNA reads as TGTGCCAGCAGCTTAGTCGGCAGGGGCTTGGGTGAAGCTTTCTTT. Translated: CASSLVGRGLGEAFF.

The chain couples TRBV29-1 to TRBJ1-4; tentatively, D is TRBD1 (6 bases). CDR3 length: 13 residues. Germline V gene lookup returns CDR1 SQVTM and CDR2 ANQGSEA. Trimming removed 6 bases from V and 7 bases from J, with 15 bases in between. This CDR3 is CSVSDSLSEKLFF. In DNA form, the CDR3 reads TGCAGCGTCTCGGACAGCTTGAGTGAAAAACTGTTTTTT.

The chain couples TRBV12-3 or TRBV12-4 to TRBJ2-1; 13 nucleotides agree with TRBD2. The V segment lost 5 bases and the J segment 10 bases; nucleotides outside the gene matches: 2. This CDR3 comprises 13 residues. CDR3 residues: CASSPGLAGEQFF. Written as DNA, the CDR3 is TGTGCCAGCAGTCCGGGACTAGCGGGGGAGCAGTTCTTC.

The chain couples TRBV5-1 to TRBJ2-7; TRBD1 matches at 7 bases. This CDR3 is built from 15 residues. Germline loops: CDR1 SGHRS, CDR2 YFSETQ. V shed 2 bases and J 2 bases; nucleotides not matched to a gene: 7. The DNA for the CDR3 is TGCGCCAGCAGCTTTGATGGGGACAGAACCTACGAGCAGTACTTC. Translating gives CASSFDGDRTYEQYF.

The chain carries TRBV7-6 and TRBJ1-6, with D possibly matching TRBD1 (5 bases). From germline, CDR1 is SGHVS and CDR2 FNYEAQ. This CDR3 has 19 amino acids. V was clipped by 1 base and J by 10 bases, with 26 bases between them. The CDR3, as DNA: TGTGCCAGCAGCTTAGGGACGGGGTTAAGATCCGGGAGGGGATCACCCCTCCACTTT. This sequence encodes CASSLGTGLRSGRGSPLHF.

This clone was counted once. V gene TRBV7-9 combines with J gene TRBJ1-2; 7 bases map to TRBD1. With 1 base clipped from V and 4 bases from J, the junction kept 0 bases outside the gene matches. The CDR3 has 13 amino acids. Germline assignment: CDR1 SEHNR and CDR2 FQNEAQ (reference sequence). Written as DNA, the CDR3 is TGTGCCAGCAGCTTAGGACAGGGCTATGGCTACACCTTC. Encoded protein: CASSLGQGYGYTF.

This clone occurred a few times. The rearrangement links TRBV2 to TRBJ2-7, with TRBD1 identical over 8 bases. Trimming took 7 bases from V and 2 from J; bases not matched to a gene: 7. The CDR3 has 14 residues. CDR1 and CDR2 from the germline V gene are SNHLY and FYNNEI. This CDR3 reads CASKPGGVPYEQYF. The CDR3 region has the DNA TGTGCCAGCAAACCAGGGGGCGTCCCCTACGAGCAGTACTTC.

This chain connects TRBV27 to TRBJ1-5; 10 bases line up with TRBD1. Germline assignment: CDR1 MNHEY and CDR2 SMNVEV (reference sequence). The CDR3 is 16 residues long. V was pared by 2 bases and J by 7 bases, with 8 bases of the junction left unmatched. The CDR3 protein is CASSLKGTGVLQPQHF. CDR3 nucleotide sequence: TGTGCCAGCAGTTTAAAAGGGACAGGGGTCTTACAGCCCCAGCATTTT.

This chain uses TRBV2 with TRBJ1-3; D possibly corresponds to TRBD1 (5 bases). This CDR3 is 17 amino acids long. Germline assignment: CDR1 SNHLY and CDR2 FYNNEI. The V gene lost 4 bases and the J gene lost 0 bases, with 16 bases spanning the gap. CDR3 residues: CASSVVGHPISGNTIYF. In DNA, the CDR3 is TGTGCCAGCAGTGTTGTAGGACATCCGATCTCTGGAAACACCATATATTTT. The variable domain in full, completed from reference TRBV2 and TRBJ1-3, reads EPEVTQTPSHQVTQMGQEVILRCVPISNHLYFYWYRQILGQKVEFLVSFYNNEISEKSEIFDDQFSVERPDGSNFTLKIRSTKLEDSAMYFCASSVVGHPISGNTIYFGEGSWLTVV.

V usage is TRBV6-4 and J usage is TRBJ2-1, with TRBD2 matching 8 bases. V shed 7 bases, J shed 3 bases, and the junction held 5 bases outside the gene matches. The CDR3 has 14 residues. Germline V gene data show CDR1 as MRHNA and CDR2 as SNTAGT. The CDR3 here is CASTNSGIYNEQFF. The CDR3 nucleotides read TGTGCCAGCACAAATAGCGGGATCTACAATGAGCAGTTCTTC.

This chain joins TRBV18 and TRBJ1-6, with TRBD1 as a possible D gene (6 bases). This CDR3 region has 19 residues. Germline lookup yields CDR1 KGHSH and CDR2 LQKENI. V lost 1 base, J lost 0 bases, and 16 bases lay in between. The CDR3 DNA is TGTGCCAGCTCACCACAACAGGGTACCCGAAGCTCCTATAATTCACCCCTCCACTTT. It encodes CASSPQQGTRSSYNSPLHF.

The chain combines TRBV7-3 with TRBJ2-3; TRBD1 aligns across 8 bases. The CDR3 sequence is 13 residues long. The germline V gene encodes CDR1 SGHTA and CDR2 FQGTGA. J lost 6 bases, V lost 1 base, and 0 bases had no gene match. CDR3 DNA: TGTGCCAGCAGCTTAAGGGACAGGGATACGCAGTATTTT. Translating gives CASSLRDRDTQYF.

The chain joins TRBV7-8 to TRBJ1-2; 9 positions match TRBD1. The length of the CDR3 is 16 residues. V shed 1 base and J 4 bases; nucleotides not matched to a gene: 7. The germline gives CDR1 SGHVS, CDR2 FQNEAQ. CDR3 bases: TGTGCCAGCAGCTTAGACAGGACGGACAGGGGCTATGGCTACACCTTC. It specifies CASSLDRTDRGYGYTF.

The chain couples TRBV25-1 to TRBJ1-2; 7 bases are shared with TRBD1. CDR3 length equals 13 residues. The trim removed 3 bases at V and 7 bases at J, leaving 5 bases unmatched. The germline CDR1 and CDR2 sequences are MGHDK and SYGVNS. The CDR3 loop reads CASSDPNRGGYTF. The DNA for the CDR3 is TGTGCCAGCAGTGATCCTAACAGGGGTGGCTACACCTTC.

The CDR3 region is CASSPPGQPYEQYF. For the CDR3, the DNA is TGTGCCAGCTCACCTCCGGGACAGCCCTACGAGCAGTACTTC. V and J are TRBV18 and TRBJ2-7; 7 nucleotides line up with TRBD1. From germline, CDR1 is KGHSH and CDR2 LQKENI. The CDR3 loop spans 14 amino acids. Trimming took 3 bases from V and 2 from J; bases not matched to a gene: 4.

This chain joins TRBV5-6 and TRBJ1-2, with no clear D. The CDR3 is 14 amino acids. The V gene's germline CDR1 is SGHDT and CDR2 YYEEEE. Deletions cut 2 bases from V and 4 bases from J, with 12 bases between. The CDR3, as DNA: TGTGCCAGCAGCTTTCGGGCGCGGGGCTATGGCTACACCTTC. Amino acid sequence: CASSFRARGYGYTF.

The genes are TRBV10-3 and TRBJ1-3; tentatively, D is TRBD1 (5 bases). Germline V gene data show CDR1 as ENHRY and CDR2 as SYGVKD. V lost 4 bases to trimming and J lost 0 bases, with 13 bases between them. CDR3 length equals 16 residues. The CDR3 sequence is CAISGDSSFSGNTIYF. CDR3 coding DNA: TGTGCCATCAGTGGAGACAGTTCCTTCTCTGGAAACACCATATATTTT.

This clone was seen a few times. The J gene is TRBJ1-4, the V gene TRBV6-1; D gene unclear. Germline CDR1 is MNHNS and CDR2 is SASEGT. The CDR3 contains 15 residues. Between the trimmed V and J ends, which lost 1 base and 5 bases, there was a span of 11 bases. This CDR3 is CASSEGGRMNEKLFF. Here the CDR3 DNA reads TGTGCCAGCAGTGAAGGAGGAAGGATGAATGAAAAACTGTTTTTT.

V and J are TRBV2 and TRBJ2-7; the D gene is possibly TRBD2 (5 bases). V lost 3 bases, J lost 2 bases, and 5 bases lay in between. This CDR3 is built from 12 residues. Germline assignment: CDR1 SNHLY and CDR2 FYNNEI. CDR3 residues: CASSEGAYEQYF. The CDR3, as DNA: TGTGCCAGCAGTGAGGGAGCCTACGAGCAGTACTTC. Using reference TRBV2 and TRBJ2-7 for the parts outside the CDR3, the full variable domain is EPEVTQTPSHQVTQMGQEVILRCVPISNHLYFYWYRQILGQKVEFLVSFYNNEISEKSEIFDDQFSVERPDGSNFTLKIRSTKLEDSAMYFCASSEGAYEQYFGPGTRLTVT.

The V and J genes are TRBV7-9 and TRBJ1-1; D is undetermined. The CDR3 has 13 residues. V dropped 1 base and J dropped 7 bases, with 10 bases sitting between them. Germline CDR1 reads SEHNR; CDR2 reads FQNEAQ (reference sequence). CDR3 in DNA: TGTGCCAGCAGCTTAGGGGTGACGGGTGAAGCTTTCTTT. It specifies CASSLGVTGEAFF.

CDR3 bases: TGCGCCAGCAGCTTGAGGGCAGGGGGTGAAGCTTTCTTT. Its translation is CASSLRAGGEAFF. The gene calls are TRBV5-1 and TRBJ1-1; 7 nucleotides line up with TRBD1. Looked up from germline, CDR1 is SGHRS and CDR2 is YFSETQ. The CDR3 runs to 13 residues. The V and J ends lost 1 base and 7 bases, in that order; junction bases with no gene match: 4. The full variable domain, with the rest looked up from reference TRBV5-1 and TRBJ1-1, is KAGVTQTPRYLIKTRGQQVTLSCSPISGHRSVSWYQQTPGQGLQFLFEYFSETQRNKGNFPGRFSGRQFSNSRSEMNVSTLELGDSALYLCASSLRAGGEAFFGQGTRLTVV.

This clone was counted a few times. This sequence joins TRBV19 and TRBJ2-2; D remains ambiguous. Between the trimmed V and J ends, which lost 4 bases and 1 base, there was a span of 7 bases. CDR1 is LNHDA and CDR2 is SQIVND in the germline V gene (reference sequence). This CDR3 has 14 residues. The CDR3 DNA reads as TGTGCCAGTAGTAAGCCGATGAACACCGGGGAGCTGTTTTTT. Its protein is CASSKPMNTGELFF.

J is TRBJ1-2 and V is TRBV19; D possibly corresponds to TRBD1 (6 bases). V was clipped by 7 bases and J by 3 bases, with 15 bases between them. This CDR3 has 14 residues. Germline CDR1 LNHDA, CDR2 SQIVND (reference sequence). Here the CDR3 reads CASTPETGYYGYTF. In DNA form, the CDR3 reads TGTGCCAGTACCCCTGAGACAGGCTACTATGGCTACACCTTC. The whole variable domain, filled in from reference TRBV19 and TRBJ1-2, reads DGGITQSPKYLFRKEGQNVTLSCEQNLNHDAMYWYRQDPGQGLRLIYYSQIVNDFQKGDIAEGYSVSREKKESFPLTVTSAQKNPTAFYLCASTPETGYYGYTFGSGTRLTVV.

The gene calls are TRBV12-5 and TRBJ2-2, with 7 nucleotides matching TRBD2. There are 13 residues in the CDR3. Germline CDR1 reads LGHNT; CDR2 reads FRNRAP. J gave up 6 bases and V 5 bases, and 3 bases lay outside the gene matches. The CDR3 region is CASGLGGSGELFF. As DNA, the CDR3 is TGTGCTAGTGGTCTCGGGGGGTCCGGGGAGCTGTTTTTT.

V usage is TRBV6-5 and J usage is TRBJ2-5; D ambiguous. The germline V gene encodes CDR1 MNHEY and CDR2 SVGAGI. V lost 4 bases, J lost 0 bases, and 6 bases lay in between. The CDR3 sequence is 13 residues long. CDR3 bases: TGTGCCAGCAGTTGGGCGTACCAAGAGACCCAGTACTTC. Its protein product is CASSWAYQETQYF.

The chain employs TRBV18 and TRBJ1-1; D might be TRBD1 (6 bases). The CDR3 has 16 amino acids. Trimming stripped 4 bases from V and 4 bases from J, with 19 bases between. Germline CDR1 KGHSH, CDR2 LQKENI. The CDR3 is CASSRNREPLVTEAFF. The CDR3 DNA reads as TGTGCCAGCTCACGAAACAGGGAGCCCCTAGTCACTGAAGCTTTCTTT.

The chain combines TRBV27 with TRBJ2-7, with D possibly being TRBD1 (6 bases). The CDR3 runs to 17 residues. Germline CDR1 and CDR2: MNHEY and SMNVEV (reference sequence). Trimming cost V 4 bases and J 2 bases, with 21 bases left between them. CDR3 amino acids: CASSSRRSWDTTYEQYF. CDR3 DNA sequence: TGTGCCAGCAGTTCCCGCAGGTCCTGGGACACCACCTACGAGCAGTACTTC.

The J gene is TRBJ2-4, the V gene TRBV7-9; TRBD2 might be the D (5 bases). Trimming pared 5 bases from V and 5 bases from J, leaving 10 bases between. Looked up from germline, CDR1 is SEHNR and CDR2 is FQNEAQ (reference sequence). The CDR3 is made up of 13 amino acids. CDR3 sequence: CASSPVGENIQYF. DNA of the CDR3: TGTGCCAGCAGCCCCGTCGGGGAAAACATTCAGTACTTC.